The 10 T cell receptor beta chains presented below share a single source sample, sequenced in a study of blood T cell repertoires in COVID-19. Here immunoSEQ multiplex PCR was the method, and the copy in TCRdb shows in-frame clones only, minus some. The table has a few hundred thousand clones, 80% to 85% seen once. The specimen sequenced was peripheral blood. The receptor source for this set is a woman aged 18-29 years with acute or convalescent COVID-19.

The chain carries TRBV4-2 and TRBJ2-7; 8 positions match TRBD1. The CDR3 totals 15 residues. V lost 4 bases, J lost 3 bases, and 8 bases stayed unmatched. In germline, CDR1 is LGHNA, CDR2 YNFKEQ. In DNA form, the CDR3 reads TGTGCCAGCAGCCCAGGACAGGGAAACATCTACGAGCAGTACTTC. Its protein is CASSPGQGNIYEQYF.

The chain has TRBV6-6 and TRBJ2-7; a weak D match, TRBD2 (5 bases). From germline, CDR1 is MNHNY and CDR2 SVGAGI (reference sequence). Trimming took 2 bases from V and 7 from J, leaving 9 bases between them. This CDR3 is built from 12 residues. The CDR3 coding sequence is TGTGCCAGCAGTTACGCGGGCCAGGAGCAGTACTTC. This sequence encodes CASSYAGQEQYF.

This clone has a handful of counts. This rearrangement joins TRBV28 to TRBJ2-2, with a weak D call TRBD2 (6 bases). V lost 11 bases, J lost 1 base, and 20 bases lay in between. The CDR3 has 16 amino acids. The germline V gene has CDR1 MDHEN and CDR2 SYDVKM. As DNA, the CDR3 is TGTGCCGGCCGCGGAGGGGACCGCAGGAACACCGGGGAGCTGTTTTTT. Translated, it gives CAGRGGDRRNTGELFF.

The J gene is TRBJ1-1, the V gene TRBV5-4; D possibly corresponds to TRBD1 (5 bases). V was clipped by 4 bases and J by 6 bases, with 19 bases between them. Germline CDR1 and CDR2: SGHNT and YYREEE (reference sequence). CDR3 size: 15 residues. CDR3 nucleotides: TGTGCCAGCAGCGGTGCGGGGGATCGGTCCCCTGAAGCTTTCTTT. Translation gives CASSGAGDRSPEAFF.

The V and J genes are TRBV6-5 and TRBJ2-1; 7 bases map to TRBD2. Germline V lookup: CDR1 MNHEY, CDR2 SVGAGI. The CDR3 extends over 15 amino acids. Unmatched junction bases numbered 18, after V lost 10 bases and J lost 9 bases. CDR3 bases: TGTGCCATACGAAAAGGGACTACTAGCGTGAGTGAGCAGTTCTTC. Amino acid sequence: CAIRKGTTSVSEQFF.

The rearrangement uses TRBV7-2 and TRBJ1-1; TRBD1 agrees at 10 bases. Trimming removed 8 bases from V and 1 base from J; junction bases left unmatched: 7. Germline V gives CDR1 SGHTA, CDR2 FQGNSA. CDR3 length equals 15 residues. The CDR3 DNA is TGTGCCAGCCGACAGGGGGCGAAAGCGAACACTGAAGCTTTCTTT. The encoded protein is CASRQGAKANTEAFF.

The rearrangement joins TRBV6-2 or TRBV6-3 to TRBJ2-7; no firm D call. Trimming shortened V by 3 bases and J by 6 bases, and 9 bases separated the two germline ends. The germline V gene has CDR1 MNHEY and CDR2 SVGEGT. This CDR3 is 12 amino acids long. The CDR3 region is CASSYFWAEQYF. CDR3 coding DNA: TGTGCCAGCAGTTATTTTTGGGCCGAGCAGTACTTC.

This sequence joins TRBV19 and TRBJ2-7; D perhaps matches TRBD1 (6 bases). Germline CDR1 LNHDA, CDR2 SQIVND (reference sequence). Trimming pared 1 base from V and 5 bases from J, leaving 15 bases between. This CDR3 is 15 amino acids long. The CDR3 coding sequence is TGTGCCAGTAGTATAGTGGGGGCAGGAGTACACGAGCAGTACTTC. Protein sequence: CASSIVGAGVHEQYF.

The J gene is TRBJ1-2, the V gene TRBV4-1, with 9 bases matching TRBD1. Germline CDR1 MGHRA, CDR2 YSYEKL. This CDR3 region has 19 residues. Trimming cost V 6 bases and J 2 bases; bases outside gene matches: 19. CDR3 protein: CASSFGGSVRQGGNYGYTF. CDR3 nucleotide sequence: TGCGCCAGCAGTTTTGGCGGGTCGGTTCGACAGGGGGGGAACTATGGCTACACCTTC.

This chain connects TRBV6-2 or TRBV6-3 to TRBJ2-1; 8 bases are shared with TRBD1. Looked up from germline, CDR1 is MNHEY and CDR2 is SVGEGT. The trim removed 3 bases at V and 12 bases at J, leaving 13 bases unmatched. The CDR3 is 15 amino acids. The CDR3 DNA is TGTGCCAGCAGTTATTCCGACATGACAGGGGTCCTGCAGTTCTTC. It specifies CASSYSDMTGVLQFF.